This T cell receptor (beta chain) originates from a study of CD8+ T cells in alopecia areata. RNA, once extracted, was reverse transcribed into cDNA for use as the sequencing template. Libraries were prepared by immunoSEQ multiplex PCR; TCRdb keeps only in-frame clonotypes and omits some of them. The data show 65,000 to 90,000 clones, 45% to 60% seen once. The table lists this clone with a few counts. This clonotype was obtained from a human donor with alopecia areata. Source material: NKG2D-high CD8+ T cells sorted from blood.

The CDR3 coding sequence is TGTGCCAGCAGCCAAGAGGCTAGCGGGGCCTCCTACGAGCAGTACTTC. It yields the protein CASSQEASGASYEQYF. The chain carries TRBV4-2 and TRBJ2-7; the match to TRBD2 covers 9 bases. J gave up 0 bases and V 0 bases, and 3 bases lay outside the gene matches. Germline V lookup: CDR1 LGHNA, CDR2 YNFKEQ. The CDR3 contains 16 residues.